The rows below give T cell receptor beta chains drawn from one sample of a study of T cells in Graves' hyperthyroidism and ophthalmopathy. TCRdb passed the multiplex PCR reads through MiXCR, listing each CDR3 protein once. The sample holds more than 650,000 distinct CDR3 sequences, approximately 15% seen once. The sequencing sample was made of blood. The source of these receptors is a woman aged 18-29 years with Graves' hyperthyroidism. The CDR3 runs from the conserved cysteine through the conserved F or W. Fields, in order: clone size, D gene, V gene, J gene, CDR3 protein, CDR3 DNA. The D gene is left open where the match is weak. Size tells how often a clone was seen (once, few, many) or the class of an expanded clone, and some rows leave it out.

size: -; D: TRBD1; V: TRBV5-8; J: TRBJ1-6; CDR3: CASSSSGGSYNSPLHF; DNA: TGTGCCAGCAGCTCTTCAGGGGGTTCCTATAATTCACCCCTCCACTTT
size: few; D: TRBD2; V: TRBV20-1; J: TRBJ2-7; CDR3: CSARGSGSNYEQYF; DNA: TGCAGTGCTAGAGGTAGCGGGAGTAATTACGAGCAGTACTTC
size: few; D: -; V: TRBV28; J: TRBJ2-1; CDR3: CASSFPQTPYNEQFF; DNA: TGTGCCAGCAGTTTCCCCCAGACTCCCTACAATGAGCAGTTCTTC
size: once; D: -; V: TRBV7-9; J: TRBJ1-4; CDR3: CASSPLDADEKLFF; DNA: TGTGCCAGCAGCCCCTTGGACGCAGATGAAAAACTGTTTTTT
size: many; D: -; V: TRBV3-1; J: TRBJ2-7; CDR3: CASSRQEVQYEQYF; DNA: TGTGCCAGCAGCCGACAGGAGGTACAATACGAGCAGTACTTC
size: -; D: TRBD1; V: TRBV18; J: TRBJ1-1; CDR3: CASQGGDEAFF; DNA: TGTGCCAGCCAGGGGGGGGATGAAGCTTTCTTT
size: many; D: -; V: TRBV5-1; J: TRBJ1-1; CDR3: CASSSDSRNTEAFF; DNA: TGCGCCAGCAGCTCGGACAGCAGGAACACTGAAGCTTTCTTT
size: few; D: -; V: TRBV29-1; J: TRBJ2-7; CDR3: CSVSFGYEQYF; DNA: TGCAGCGTTTCTTTTGGGTACGAGCAGTACTTC
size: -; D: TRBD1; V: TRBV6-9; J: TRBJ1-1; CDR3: CASSYSSGTGGPNMNTEAFF; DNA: TGTGCCAGCAGTTATTCTAGCGGGACAGGGGGCCCAAACATGAACACTGAAGCTTTCTTT
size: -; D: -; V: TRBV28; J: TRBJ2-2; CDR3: CASSRGDYTGELFF; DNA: TGTGCCAGCAGCAGGGGGGACTACACCGGGGAGCTGTTTTTT
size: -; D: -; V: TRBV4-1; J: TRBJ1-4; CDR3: CASSQLGMANEKLFF; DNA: TGCGCCAGCAGCCAATTAGGGATGGCTAATGAAAAACTGTTTTTT
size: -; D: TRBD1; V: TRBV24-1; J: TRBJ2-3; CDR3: CATSVAGGNTDTQYF; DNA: TGTGCCACCAGTGTAGCAGGGGGCAACACAGATACGCAGTATTTT
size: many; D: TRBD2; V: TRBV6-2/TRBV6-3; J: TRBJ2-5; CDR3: CASSYGETGLAGVGETQYF; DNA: TGTGCCAGCAGTTACGGGGAGACAGGCCTAGCGGGAGTCGGGGAGACCCAGTACTTC